The source of this T cell receptor (beta chain) is a study of memory CD4+ T cells and cytomegalovirus serostatus. The data were produced by immunoSEQ multiplex PCR, yet TCRdb's version contains in-frame clones alone and is incomplete. The sample lists 40,000 to 55,000 clones, over 70% occurring once. The length of the CDR3 is 15 residues. Germline V lookup: CDR1 SGHAT, CDR2 FQNNGV. J gave up 5 bases and V 3 bases, and 10 bases lay outside the gene matches. The sort gate was single viable CD3+CD4+CD8-CD45RO+ cells for memory CD4+ T cells. CMV serostatus came from serum IgG against pp150, pp28, p38, p52. Findings and limits, study-wide: Each of 65 to 75 CMV-associated TCRbeta sequences occurred in one to five individuals.

This clone was observed a single time. As yet, its antigen is unknown. This receptor was taken from an adult in good health and CMV-seropositive. What was sequenced was memory CD4+ T cells from blood. The chain recombines TRBV11-2 with TRBJ2-7; 7 nucleotides line up with TRBD1. CDR3 in amino acids: CASSFLKGQADEQYF. DNA for the CDR3: TGTGCCAGCAGCTTTCTTAAAGGACAGGCGGACGAGCAGTACTTC.